This T cell receptor (beta chain) stems from a study of Graves' ophthalmopathy and Graves' hyperthyroidism. Study-level points and caveats: Ophthalmopathy cases were distinguished from stable hyperthyroidism by a 13-signature model, reaching 85% to 90% sensitivity and over 80% specificity.

Amplified material comprised TCR beta CDR3 regions derived from RNA transcripts. Second-round multiplex PCR came after a first-round RT-PCR that employed HTBI primers. MiXCR, applied by TCRdb to the multiplex PCR reads, yields one record per CDR3 protein. The sample lists roughly 600,000 distinct CDR3 sequences, 35% to 40% occurring once. In regard to this clonotype: Its antigen is currently unknown.

The CDR3 contains 12 residues. Germline CDR1 reads SNHLY; CDR2 reads FYNNEI. Certain patients, namely those with other autoimmune diseases, uncontrolled infections, pregnancy or lactation, were excluded. This sequence was found in an adult man with Graves' hyperthyroidism. The rearrangement uses TRBV2 and TRBJ2-7, with D uncertain. The end of the DNA fits TRBJ2-1 better, so the J call may be wrong. Sample: peripheral blood or thyroid tissue (not recorded which). The CDR3 DNA reads TGTGCCAGCAGTGACGACGGTAATGAGCAGTTCTTC. Encoded protein: CASSDDGNEQFF.